Listed here is a single TCR beta chain. Its antigen remains unknown. This entry belongs to a study of T-cell memory formation after mild COVID-19. Turning to the study itself: Clusters were largely donor specific.

From 5'RACE with constant-segment primers came TCR alpha and TCR beta cDNA libraries that carried sample barcodes and UMIs. Using its own MiXCR run on the 5' RACE reads, TCRdb lists one record per CDR3 protein. Of about 44,000 distinct CDR3 sequences in the sample, 6% to 7% were seen once. Study observations and caveats: Clones shrinking between day 15 and 85 showed a balanced CD4/CD8 split, and those that grew later tilted toward CD4+.

V shed 2 bases, J shed 2 bases, and the junction held 6 bases outside the gene matches. CDR1 is KGHSH and CDR2 is LQKENI in the germline V gene. The CDR3 contains 15 residues. This TCR came from an adult who had mild COVID-19 (a few samples of this study predate the infection). Cell type and time point are not known. Sequencing input: PBMCs or a T cell subset sorted from them (not recorded which). This chain joins TRBV18 and TRBJ2-7; 7 nucleotides agree with TRBD2. DNA for the CDR3: TGTGCCAGCTCACCAGGTGGGGGAGGGCCCTACGAGCAGTACTTC. Protein product: CASSPGGGGPYEQYF.